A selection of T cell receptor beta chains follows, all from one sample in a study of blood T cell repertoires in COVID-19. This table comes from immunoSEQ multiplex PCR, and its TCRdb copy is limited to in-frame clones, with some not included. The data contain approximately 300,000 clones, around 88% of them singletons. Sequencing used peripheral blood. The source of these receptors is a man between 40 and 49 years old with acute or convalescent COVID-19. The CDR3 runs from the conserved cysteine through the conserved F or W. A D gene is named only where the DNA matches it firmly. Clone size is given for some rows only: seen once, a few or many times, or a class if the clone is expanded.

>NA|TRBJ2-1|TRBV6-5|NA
CASSYPNEQFF
TGTGCCAGCAGTTACCCAAATGAGCAGTTCTTC
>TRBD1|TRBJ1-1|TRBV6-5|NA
CASRLTGDTEAFF
TGTGCCAGCAGGTTAACAGGGGACACTGAAGCTTTCTTT
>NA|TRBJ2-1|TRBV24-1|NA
CATSDPNYRVNEQFF
TGTGCCACCAGTGACCCAAACTACAGGGTAAATGAGCAGTTCTTC
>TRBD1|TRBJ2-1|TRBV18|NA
CASSPGAGGPYNEQFF
TGTGCCAGCTCACCAGGGGCAGGGGGTCCCTACAATGAGCAGTTCTTC
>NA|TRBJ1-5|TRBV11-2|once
CASSWDINQPQHF
TGTGCCAGCAGCTGGGACATCAATCAGCCCCAGCATTTT
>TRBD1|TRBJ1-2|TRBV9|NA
CASSAYQGAGYGYTF
TGTGCCAGCAGCGCCTATCAGGGGGCCGGCTATGGCTACACCTTC
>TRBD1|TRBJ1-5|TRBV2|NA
CASAGGNQPQHF
TGTGCCAGCGCAGGGGGGAACCAGCCCCAGCATTTT
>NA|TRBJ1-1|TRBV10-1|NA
CASSESGGTEAFF
TGCGCCAGCAGTGAGTCAGGGGGAACTGAAGCTTTCTTT
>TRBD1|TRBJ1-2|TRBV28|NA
CASSSAGGNYGYTF
TGTGCCAGCAGTTCAGCAGGGGGCAACTATGGCTACACCTTC
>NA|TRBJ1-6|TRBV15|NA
CATSRGTGNSPLHF
TGTGCCACCAGCAGGGGCACTGGCAATTCACCCCTCCACTTT
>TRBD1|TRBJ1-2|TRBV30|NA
CAWRLQGSDGYTF
TGTGCCTGGAGGCTACAGGGGAGCGATGGCTACACCTTC
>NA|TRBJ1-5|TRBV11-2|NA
CASSLGPGSPSEQHF
TGTGCCAGCAGCTTAGGCCCAGGCAGCCCTTCCGAACAGCATTTT
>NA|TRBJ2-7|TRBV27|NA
CASSFGGEQYF
TGTGCCAGCAGTTTCGGAGGGGAGCAGTACTTC
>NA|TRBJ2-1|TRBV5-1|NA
CASSFQGLNEQFF
TGCGCCAGCAGCTTCCAGGGGCTCAATGAGCAGTTCTTC
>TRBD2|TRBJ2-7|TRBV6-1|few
CASSEGTSRGEQYF
TGTGCCAGCAGTGAAGGGACTAGCCGAGGCGAGCAGTACTTC
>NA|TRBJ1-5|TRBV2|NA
CASSRQGPNQPQHF
TGTGCCAGCTCGAGGCAGGGCCCCAATCAGCCCCAGCATTTT
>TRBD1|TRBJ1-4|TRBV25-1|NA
CASSELGGHEKLFF
TGTGCCAGCAGTGAATTAGGGGGCCATGAAAAACTGTTTTTT
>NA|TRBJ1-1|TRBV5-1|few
CASSLEAGAGTEAFF
TGCGCCAGCAGCTTGGAGGCAGGGGCTGGCACTGAAGCTTTCTTT
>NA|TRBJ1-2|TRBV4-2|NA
CASSQGNSAGYGYTF
TGTGCCAGCAGCCAAGGCAACAGCGCGGGCTATGGCTACACCTTC
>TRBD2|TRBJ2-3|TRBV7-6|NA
CASSHSWSGGGTDTQYF
TGTGCCAGCAGCCACTCATGGAGCGGGGGGGGCACAGATACGCAGTATTTT
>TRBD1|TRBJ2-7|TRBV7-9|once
CASSSDRGISYEQYF
TGTGCCAGCAGCTCAGACAGGGGGATAAGCTACGAGCAGTACTTC
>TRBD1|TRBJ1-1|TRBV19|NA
CASSIWGQATVNTEAFF
TGTGCCAGTAGTATTTGGGGACAGGCTACCGTTAACACTGAAGCTTTCTTT
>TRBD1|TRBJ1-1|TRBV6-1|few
CASSEGTGRSSAFF
TGTGCCAGCAGTGAAGGGACAGGCCGCTCGTCAGCTTTCTTT
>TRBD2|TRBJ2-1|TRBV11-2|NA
CASSTRLAVSYNEQFF
TGTGCCAGCAGCACCCGACTAGCGGTCTCCTACAATGAGCAGTTCTTC
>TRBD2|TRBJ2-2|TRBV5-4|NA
CASRDGGIGMAGELFF
TGTGCCAGTCGGGACGGGGGGATCGGTATGGCCGGGGAGCTGTTTTTT
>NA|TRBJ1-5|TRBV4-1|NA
CASSQDKGTSQHF
TGCGCCAGCAGCCAAGATAAGGGGACATCCCAGCATTTT
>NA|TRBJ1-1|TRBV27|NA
CASSSIDRGKDTEAFF
TGTGCCAGCAGTTCCATAGACAGAGGTAAGGACACTGAAGCTTTCTTT
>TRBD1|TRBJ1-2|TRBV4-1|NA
CASSLGQGPNYGYTF
TGCGCCAGCAGCCTCGGACAGGGGCCGAACTATGGCTACACCTTC
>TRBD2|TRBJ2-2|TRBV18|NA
CASSPTGGTTTNTGELFF
TGTGCCAGCTCACCGACGGGGGGGACTACCACGAACACCGGGGAGCTGTTTTTT
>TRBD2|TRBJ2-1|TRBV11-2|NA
CASSLVRRGSSYNEQFF
TGTGCCAGCAGCTTAGTACGGCGGGGGAGCTCCTACAATGAGCAGTTCTTC
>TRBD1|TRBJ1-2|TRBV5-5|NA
CASSLSTGAAGYGYTF
TGTGCCAGCAGCTTAAGTACAGGGGCGGCGGGCTATGGCTACACCTTC
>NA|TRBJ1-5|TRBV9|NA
CASSVGLEQPQHF
TGTGCCAGCAGCGTAGGCTTAGAGCAGCCCCAGCATTTT
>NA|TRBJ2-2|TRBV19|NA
CASSPGGGAVAAGELFF
TGTGCCAGTAGCCCCGGAGGGGGGGCGGTGGCGGCCGGGGAGCTGTTTTTT
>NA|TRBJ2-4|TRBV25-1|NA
CASSEGLAGAKNIQYF
TGTGCCAGCAGTGAAGGTTTGGCAGGGGCCAAAAACATTCAGTACTTC
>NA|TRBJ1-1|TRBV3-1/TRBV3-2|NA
CASSQDRGAWRKTEAFF
TGTGCCAGCAGCCAAGATCGGGGGGCATGGAGGAAAACTGAAGCTTTCTTT
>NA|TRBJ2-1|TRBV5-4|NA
CASSPRGQTNNEQFF
TGTGCCAGCAGCCCCCGAGGGCAAACCAACAATGAGCAGTTCTTC
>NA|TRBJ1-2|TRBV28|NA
CASSLARAYGYTF
TGTGCCAGCAGTTTAGCCAGGGCTTATGGCTACACCTTC
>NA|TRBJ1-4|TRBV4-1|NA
CASSQDRGKQGRSEKLFF
TGCGCCAGCAGCCAAGACAGAGGAAAACAGGGTCGAAGTGAAAAACTGTTTTTT
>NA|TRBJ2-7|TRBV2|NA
CASSEALGRTLIF
TGTGCCAGCAGTGAAGCGCTTGGGAGGACCCTTATCTTC
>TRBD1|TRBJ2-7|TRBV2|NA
CASSPRGAGGFSYEQYF
TGTGCCAGCAGCCCCCGGGGAGCAGGGGGATTTTCCTACGAGCAGTACTTC